This T cell receptor beta chain was documented in a study of breast tumors, draining lymph nodes, adjacent tissues. This clonotype came up once. TCRdb processed the multiplex PCR reads anew with MiXCR; each CDR3 protein has one entry. This sample has some 150,000 distinct CDR3 sequences, with around 20% found just once. Breast cancer patients provided tissue from their axillary draining lymph nodes. J lost 5 bases, V lost 4 bases, and 9 bases had no gene match. This CDR3 spans 16 amino acids. Germline V gene data show CDR1 as MNHEY and CDR2 as SVGEGT. The chain combines TRBV6-2 or TRBV6-3 with TRBJ2-1; 9 bases match TRBD2. This clonotype was obtained from a female donor with breast cancer. Some clones in this sample may be carry-over from other donors' samples. The sequenced sample was axillary lymph node tissue. The CDR3 bases are TGTGCCAGCAGTTTAATTTGGGGACTAGCAGACAATGAGCAGTTCTTC. Protein: CASSLIWGLADNEQFF.